The rows below give T cell receptor beta chains drawn from one sample of a study of control samples from healthy donors and cancer patients. TCRdb's copy holds only in-frame clones and misses some; the assay was immunoSEQ multiplex PCR. Of 150,000 or so clones listed, approximately 94% are singletons. Sequenced input: blood. The receptors were gathered from a man aged 18 to 30 in good health. Each CDR3 is given with its conserved first and last residue. The D gene is left open where the match is weak. Clone size is shown for a subset of rows, as once, few, many or a class of expanded clone.

TRBJ2-7 - TRBV11-1 - CASSFRIQGPYEQYF TGTGCCAGCAGCTTCAGAATACAGGGCCCCTACGAGCAGTACTTC
TRBJ1-3 - TRBV11-2 - CASSSPRWGDSGNTIYF TGTGCCAGCAGTTCACCCCGGTGGGGCGACTCTGGAAACACCATATATTTT
TRBJ1-2 - TRBV4-1 - CASSQDPADIFYGYTF TGCGCCAGCAGCCAAGATCCTGCTGATATCTTCTATGGCTACACCTTC
TRBJ1-4 - TRBV19 - CASSIDRLQGPKLFF TGTGCCAGTAGTATAGATCGGCTACAGGGACCAAAACTGTTTTTT
TRBJ1-5 - TRBV10-2 - CASSYRLNQPQHF TGCGCCAGCAGCTACAGACTCAATCAGCCCCAGCATTTT
TRBJ1-1 - TRBV4-3 - CASSPIGRFDEAFF TGCGCCAGCAGCCCGATAGGGAGGTTCGATGAAGCTTTCTTT
TRBJ1-5 - TRBV19 - CASSPGTHNQPQHF TGTGCCAGTAGTCCCGGGACCCACAATCAGCCCCAGCATTTT
TRBJ1-1 - TRBV7-2 - CASSLRTQNTEAFF TGTGCCAGCAGCTTAAGGACCCAGAACACTGAAGCTTTCTTT
TRBJ1-6 - TRBV9 - CASSVGEALASPLHF TGTGCCAGCAGCGTAGGGGAGGCCTTGGCATCACCCCTCCACTTT
TRBJ2-2 - TRBV5-1 TRBD1 CASSNGQGPGELFF TGCGCCAGCAGCAATGGACAGGGGCCCGGGGAGCTGTTTTTT
TRBJ2-1 - TRBV7-6 TRBD2 CASSLTPHGGGGWNEQFF TGTGCCAGCAGCTTAACCCCCCACGGTGGCGGGGGGTGGAATGAGCAGTTCTTC
TRBJ2-5 - TRBV6-1 - CASSEGSETQYF TGTGCCAGCAGTGAAGGTTCTGAGACCCAGTACTTC
TRBJ1-4 - TRBV7-2 TRBD1 CASSLDPGGDEKLFF TGTGCCAGCAGCTTAGATCCAGGGGGCGATGAAAAACTGTTTTTT
TRBJ2-7 - TRBV27 TRBD1 CASSKGTTGALRGDGEQYF TGTGCCAGCAGCAAGGGTACGACAGGGGCCCTTAGAGGGGATGGGGAGCAGTACTTC
TRBJ1-6 - TRBV7-2 - CASSGARPGSPLHF TGTGCCAGCAGCGGGGCCAGACCGGGTTCACCCCTCCACTTT
TRBJ1-2 - TRBV7-2 - CASSLVQAGGYTF TGTGCCAGCAGCTTGGTACAGGCGGGCGGCTACACCTTC
TRBJ2-3 - TRBV2 TRBD1 CASSPGQGTDTQYF TGTGCCAGCAGCCCCGGACAGGGGACAGATACGCAGTATTTT
TRBJ1-1 - TRBV2 - CASQGNTEAFF TGTGCCAGTCAGGGGAACACTGAAGCTTTCTTT
TRBJ1-2 - TRBV2 - CASSPLIEIYGYTF TGTGCCAGCAGCCCCCTTATAGAGATATATGGCTACACCTTC
TRBJ2-1 - TRBV9 TRBD1 CASSPPRTGVYNEQFF TGTGCCAGCAGCCCACCTAGGACAGGGGTTTACAATGAGCAGTTCTTC
TRBJ2-1 - TRBV5-1 - CASSLEGHHNEQFF TGCGCCAGCAGCTTGGAAGGCCACCACAATGAGCAGTTCTTC
TRBJ2-1 - TRBV27 TRBD2 CASSSRGEHEQFF TGTGCCAGCAGCAGCCGGGGGGAGCATGAGCAGTTCTTC
TRBJ2-7 once TRBV2 - CASSESPIRSYEQYF TGTGCCAGCAGTGAATCGCCAATACGCTCCTACGAGCAGTACTTC
TRBJ1-4 - TRBV2 TRBD1 CASKRTGRHEKLFF TGTGCCAGCAAGAGGACAGGGAGGCATGAAAAACTGTTTTTT
TRBJ1-1 - TRBV19 - CASSIGVQTEAFF TGTGCCAGTAGTATAGGGGTTCAAACTGAAGCTTTCTTT
TRBJ1-2 - TRBV5-6 - CASSLYRAGYTF TGTGCCAGCAGCTTGTACAGGGCAGGCTACACCTTC
TRBJ1-2 - TRBV7-8 - CASSLRGLGYGYTF TGTGCCAGCAGCCTCAGGGGTCTTGGCTATGGCTACACCTTC
TRBJ2-2 - TRBV4-1 - CASSQEWRAGELFF TGCGCCAGCAGCCAAGAGTGGAGGGCCGGGGAGCTGTTTTTT
TRBJ2-7 - TRBV24-1 TRBD1 CATDSGTGSYEQYF TGTGCCACCGACTCCGGGACAGGTTCCTACGAGCAGTACTTC